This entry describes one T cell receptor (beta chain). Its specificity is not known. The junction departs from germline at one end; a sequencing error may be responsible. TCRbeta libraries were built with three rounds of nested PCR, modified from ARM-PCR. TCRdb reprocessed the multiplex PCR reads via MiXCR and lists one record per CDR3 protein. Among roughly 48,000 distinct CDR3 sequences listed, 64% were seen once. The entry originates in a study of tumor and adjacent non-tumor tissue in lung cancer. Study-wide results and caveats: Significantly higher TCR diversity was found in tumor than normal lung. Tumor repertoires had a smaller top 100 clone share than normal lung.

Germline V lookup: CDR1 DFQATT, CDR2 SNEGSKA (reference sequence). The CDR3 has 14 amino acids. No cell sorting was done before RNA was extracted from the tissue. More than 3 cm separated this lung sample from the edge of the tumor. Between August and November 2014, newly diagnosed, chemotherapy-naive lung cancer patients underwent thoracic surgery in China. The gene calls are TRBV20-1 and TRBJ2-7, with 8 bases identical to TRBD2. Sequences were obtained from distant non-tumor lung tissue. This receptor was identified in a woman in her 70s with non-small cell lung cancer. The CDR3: CSGPGGGNPYKQYF. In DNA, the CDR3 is TGCAGCGGTCCCGGGGGGGGGAATCCCTACAAGCAGTACTTC.